A selection of T cell receptor beta chains follows, all from one sample in a study of shared T cell receptors in the human thymus. Libraries were prepared by immunoSEQ multiplex PCR; TCRdb keeps only in-frame clonotypes and omits some of them. The repertoire has about 400,000 clones, 95% of them found once; the top ten carry approximately 0.018%. Material for sequencing was thymocytes. The receptors stem from a human donor. CDR3s leave out the opening cysteine and the closing phenylalanine or tryptophan. The order of the fields is CDR3 length, J gene, clone size, V gene, CDR3 protein. Not every row has a clone size; where given, it reads once, few, many or a size class.

len: 18; j_gene: TRBJ2-1; abundance: NA; v_gene: TRBV14; CDR3aa: ASSQEMFRLAGGPHNEQF
len: 10; j_gene: TRBJ2-2; abundance: NA; v_gene: TRBV4-1; CDR3aa: ASSLRPGELF
len: 17; j_gene: TRBJ1-5; abundance: NA; v_gene: TRBV5-6; CDR3aa: ASSRNGGHGKRSNQPQH
len: 13; j_gene: TRBJ2-7; abundance: NA; v_gene: TRBV10-1; CDR3aa: ASSGGDRSYYEQY
len: 16; j_gene: TRBJ2-5; abundance: NA; v_gene: TRBV4-3; CDR3aa: ASSQEDHGGSGQETQY
len: 15; j_gene: TRBJ2-3; abundance: NA; v_gene: TRBV9; CDR3aa: ASSVSLLAAVPDTQY
len: 14; j_gene: TRBJ2-7; abundance: NA; v_gene: TRBV27; CDR3aa: ASGLKRGLFSYEQY
len: 12; j_gene: TRBJ1-3; abundance: NA; v_gene: TRBV7-9; CDR3aa: ASSRGREGNTIY
len: 16; j_gene: TRBJ2-2; abundance: NA; v_gene: TRBV6-4; CDR3aa: ASSDSGRDRGRDGELF
len: 15; j_gene: TRBJ2-7; abundance: once; v_gene: TRBV7-8; CDR3aa: ASSLPSLASSSYEQY
len: 11; j_gene: TRBJ2-7; abundance: few; v_gene: TRBV6-5; CDR3aa: ASSYGKGYEQY
len: 14; j_gene: TRBJ2-1; abundance: few; v_gene: TRBV6-4; CDR3aa: ASSSTGDSSYNEQF
len: 14; j_gene: TRBJ2-2; abundance: NA; v_gene: TRBV4-2; CDR3aa: ASSQDEGGNTGELF
len: 15; j_gene: TRBJ2-3; abundance: NA; v_gene: TRBV28; CDR3aa: ASSSIPAGEGTDTQY
len: 10; j_gene: TRBJ1-1; abundance: few; v_gene: TRBV7-9; CDR3aa: ASSLGGEEAF
len: 14; j_gene: TRBJ2-3; abundance: NA; v_gene: TRBV21-1; CDR3aa: ASSKASIPSTDTQY
len: 12; j_gene: TRBJ2-7; abundance: NA; v_gene: TRBV11-2; CDR3aa: ASSAGTGGHEQY
len: 15; j_gene: TRBJ1-3; abundance: once; v_gene: TRBV9; CDR3aa: ASSTQKAGGGGNTIY
len: 16; j_gene: TRBJ2-1; abundance: NA; v_gene: TRBV29-1; CDR3aa: SVDRDRGRLSYYNEQF
len: 11; j_gene: TRBJ1-1; abundance: NA; v_gene: TRBV6-1; CDR3aa: ASSGRTGGLSF
len: 13; j_gene: TRBJ1-1; abundance: NA; v_gene: TRBV15; CDR3aa: ATSREDRMNTEAF
len: 12; j_gene: TRBJ2-5; abundance: NA; v_gene: TRBV28; CDR3aa: ASSMDRGLETQY
len: 14; j_gene: TRBJ1-2; abundance: NA; v_gene: TRBV9; CDR3aa: ASSVEYRTGGDGYT
len: 14; j_gene: TRBJ2-5; abundance: NA; v_gene: TRBV5-1; CDR3aa: ASSSKPGTESVTQY
len: 17; j_gene: TRBJ2-2; abundance: few; v_gene: TRBV19; CDR3aa: ASSGAEREVPENTGELF
len: 13; j_gene: TRBJ2-7; abundance: NA; v_gene: TRBV7-9; CDR3aa: ASSGRDREKYEQY
len: 16; j_gene: TRBJ2-2; abundance: NA; v_gene: TRBV5-6; CDR3aa: ASSLPDPGQGATGELF
len: 14; j_gene: TRBJ1-2; abundance: NA; v_gene: TRBV7-9; CDR3aa: ASSDPTLQIECGYT
len: 14; j_gene: TRBJ2-7; abundance: NA; v_gene: TRBV15; CDR3aa: ATSRDSGAQGTGEY
len: 14; j_gene: TRBJ2-7; abundance: NA; v_gene: TRBV5-1; CDR3aa: ASSFRGSASSYEQY
len: 13; j_gene: TRBJ2-7; abundance: NA; v_gene: TRBV5-4; CDR3aa: ASSHGLHFSYEQY
len: 14; j_gene: TRBJ2-7; abundance: NA; v_gene: TRBV7-2; CDR3aa: ASSFGVREGAYEQY
len: 15; j_gene: TRBJ1-3; abundance: NA; v_gene: TRBV15; CDR3aa: ATSRLGGVDSGNTIY
len: 14; j_gene: TRBJ1-1; abundance: once; v_gene: TRBV27; CDR3aa: ASSLGTDFMNTEAF
len: 14; j_gene: TRBJ1-2; abundance: NA; v_gene: TRBV28; CDR3aa: ASSDGTEVLNYGYT
len: 15; j_gene: TRBJ2-2; abundance: NA; v_gene: TRBV12-2; CDR3aa: ASRLALRLAGAGELF
len: 13; j_gene: TRBJ1-5; abundance: few; v_gene: TRBV28; CDR3aa: ASTRRGGIGQPQH
len: 12; j_gene: TRBJ2-7; abundance: NA; v_gene: TRBV6-5; CDR3aa: ASRSGTSGDEQY
len: 13; j_gene: TRBJ2-5; abundance: NA; v_gene: TRBV5-1; CDR3aa: ASSPPVRDQETQY
len: 14; j_gene: TRBJ1-5; abundance: NA; v_gene: TRBV28; CDR3aa: ASRPHRGQLGQPQH
len: 14; j_gene: TRBJ2-5; abundance: NA; v_gene: TRBV13; CDR3aa: ASSPSRRGNGETQY
len: 18; j_gene: TRBJ2-3; abundance: few; v_gene: TRBV11-3; CDR3aa: ASSFRTSGPRGLTTDTQY